The 27 T cell receptor beta chains below come from one sample, sequenced in a study of beta chain features in type 1 diabetes. Every isolated RNA sample was fully reverse transcribed, so sequencing captured expressed TCRB transcripts. Generated by immunoSEQ multiplex PCR, the TCRdb table keeps only in-frame clones and is missing some. The sample records hundreds of thousands of clones, roughly 17% being singletons. Sequenced sample: naive CD4+ T cells from blood. The receptors here all came from a woman in her late teens or twenties in good health.

This clone was seen a few times. This rearrangement joins TRBV7-9 to TRBJ2-2, with TRBD2 matching over 8 bases. The CDR3 spans 14 residues. The germline V gene encodes CDR1 SEHNR and CDR2 FQNEAQ (reference sequence). V was pared by 5 bases and J by 4 bases, with 3 bases of the junction left unmatched. The CDR3 here is CASSQRERTGELFF. The CDR3 coding sequence is TGTGCCAGCAGCCAGCGGGAGCGCACCGGGGAGCTGTTTTTT.

Only one count was recorded for this clone. The gene calls are TRBV18 and TRBJ2-1, with D unresolved. The V and J ends lost 2 bases and 5 bases respectively, with 13 bases between them. Germline-derived CDR1 and CDR2 are KGHSH and LQKENI. The CDR3 spans 15 residues. The CDR3 sequence is CASSPSLSSHNEQFF. In DNA, the CDR3 is TGTGCCAGCTCACCAAGTCTGTCTAGTCACAATGAGCAGTTCTTC.

The chain is built from TRBV9 and TRBJ1-1; D gene ambiguous. This CDR3 has 14 residues. V dropped 0 bases and J dropped 6 bases, with 12 bases sitting between them. CDR1 and CDR2 from the germline V gene are SGDLS and YYNGEE. In DNA, the CDR3 is TGTGCCAGCAGCGTAGGTCCCACGAGGGCTGAAGCTTTCTTT. The encoded protein is CASSVGPTRAEAFF.

Only a few counts were recorded for this clone. Written as DNA, the CDR3 is TGTGCCAGCAGGGACAGGGGGAATGAAAAACTGTTTTTT. Translating gives CASRDRGNEKLFF. The V and J genes are TRBV6-6 and TRBJ1-4; TRBD1 aligns across 10 bases. Losses at the gene ends were 6 bases for V and 5 bases for J; bases not matched to a gene: 0. CDR1 is MNHNY, CDR2 SVGAGI, per germline (reference sequence). The CDR3 is made up of 13 amino acids.

Only a few counts were recorded for this clone. This sequence joins TRBV29-1 and TRBJ1-2; D call uncertain. CDR1 is SQVTM, CDR2 ANQGSEA, per germline. V was pared by 6 bases and J by 6 bases, with 17 bases between. The CDR3 contains 13 residues. In DNA form, the CDR3 reads TGCAGCGTCCTGGGAGGATGGGGAGATGGCTACACCTTC. Protein sequence: CSVLGGWGDGYTF.

The chain carries TRBV27 and TRBJ2-4; 7 bases are a match to TRBD2. The V and J ends lost 3 bases and 7 bases, in that order; junction bases with no gene match: 3. The V gene's germline CDR1 is MNHEY and CDR2 SMNVEV (reference sequence). This CDR3 contains 13 residues. The chain's CDR3 is CASSLRGGNIQYF. The CDR3 DNA follows: TGTGCCAGCAGTTTGCGGGGAGGGAACATTCAGTACTTC.

This clone has just a few counts. The J gene is TRBJ2-7, the V gene TRBV5-1; D is unclear. The CDR3 extends over 16 amino acids. In germline, CDR1 is SGHRS, CDR2 YFSETQ. V was cut by 0 bases and J by 2 bases, with 15 bases left in between. CDR3 protein: CASSLVMAAGPYEQYF. The CDR3 region has the DNA TGCGCCAGCAGCTTGGTTATGGCCGCCGGCCCCTACGAGCAGTACTTC.

The genes are TRBV2 and TRBJ2-1, with TRBD2 matching over 8 bases. Germline lookup yields CDR1 SNHLY and CDR2 FYNNEI. V dropped 3 bases and J dropped 10; count of bases not matched to a gene: 8. The CDR3 consists of 14 residues. The CDR3 region is CASSERLAGNEQFF. The DNA for the CDR3 is TGTGCCAGCAGTGAGCGGCTAGCGGGCAACGAGCAGTTCTTC.

CDR3 bases: TGTGCCAGCTCACCAAGGGGACTAGCGGGGACCCAAGAGACCCAGTACTTC. This sequence encodes CASSPRGLAGTQETQYF. The chain couples TRBV18 to TRBJ2-5, with TRBD2 identical over 13 bases. The germline V gene has CDR1 KGHSH and CDR2 LQKENI. The V segment lost 2 bases and the J segment 1 base; nucleotides outside the gene matches: 4. The CDR3 has 17 residues.

This chain uses TRBV4-2 with TRBJ2-1; 11 bases are a match to TRBD2. Germline V gene data show CDR1 as LGHNA and CDR2 as YNFKEQ. J gave up 9 bases and V 0 bases, and 10 bases lay outside the gene matches. The CDR3 is made up of 17 amino acids. CDR3 region: CASSQDRRTSGWVEQFF. CDR3 in DNA: TGTGCCAGCAGCCAAGATAGGCGGACTAGCGGGTGGGTTGAGCAGTTCTTC.

The J gene is TRBJ1-1, the V gene TRBV2; 7 bases agree with TRBD1. The CDR3 contains 15 residues. Germline V gene lookup returns CDR1 SNHLY and CDR2 FYNNEI. V was pared by 2 bases and J by 4 bases, with 7 bases of the junction left unmatched. Here the CDR3 reads CASSEQGEAGTEAFF. The CDR3 DNA reads as TGTGCCAGCAGTGAACAGGGGGAGGCCGGCACTGAAGCTTTCTTT.

This sequence joins TRBV7-3 and TRBJ2-3; D remains ambiguous. Germline CDR1 is SGHTA and CDR2 is FQGTGA. The CDR3 sequence is 14 residues long. The V end lost 5 bases, the J end lost 2 bases, and 11 bases lay between the germline ends. Written as DNA, the CDR3 is TGTGCCAGCAGCCCCTACCCGGTCACAGATACGCAGTATTTT. Translated: CASSPYPVTDTQYF.

This chain connects TRBV29-1 to TRBJ2-7; 9 positions match TRBD1. The junction had 15 bases not matched to a gene; V was cut back by 7 bases and J by 5 bases. Per the germline V gene, CDR1 is SQVTM and CDR2 is ANQGSEA. The CDR3 is 15 amino acids. CDR3 nucleotides: TGCAGCGCTGCGGGGGAATCGGGACAGGGACACGAGCAGTACTTC. This encodes CSAAGESGQGHEQYF.

J is TRBJ2-5 and V is TRBV5-1; the D gene could be TRBD1 or TRBD2 (5 bases each). CDR1 is SGHRS and CDR2 is YFSETQ in the germline V gene. This CDR3 has 13 residues. V lost 2 bases and J 4 bases, leaving 9 bases between the germline ends. This CDR3 reads CASSFHGGETQYF. CDR3 bases: TGCGCCAGCAGCTTTCATGGGGGAGAGACCCAGTACTTC.

V is TRBV4-1 and J is TRBJ2-1; 14 nucleotides agree with TRBD2. Germline V gene lookup returns CDR1 MGHRA and CDR2 YSYEKL. V shed 4 bases, J shed 3 bases, and the junction held 5 bases outside the gene matches. The CDR3 is 17 amino acids. CDR3 loop: CASSPQGLAGDYNEQFF. CDR3 in DNA: TGCGCCAGCAGCCCCCAGGGACTAGCGGGAGACTACAATGAGCAGTTCTTC.

This clone was recorded a few times. V gene TRBV4-1 combines with J gene TRBJ2-7; 10 nucleotides match TRBD2. V shed 3 bases, J shed 0 bases, and the junction held 8 bases outside the gene matches. The CDR3 extends over 17 amino acids. Germline CDR1 and CDR2: MGHRA and YSYEKL. CDR3 in amino acids: CASSQPLAGASSYEQYF. The CDR3 nucleotides read TGCGCCAGCAGCCAGCCTCTAGCGGGAGCCTCCTCCTACGAGCAGTACTTC.

The chain has TRBV2 and TRBJ2-2, with D perhaps TRBD1 (5 bases). CDR3 size: 12 residues. Trimming shortened V by 9 bases and J by 3 bases, and 8 bases separated the two germline ends. Germline V gene lookup returns CDR1 SNHLY and CDR2 FYNNEI. The CDR3 nucleotides read TGTGCCAGTACAGGTTACACCGGGGAGCTGTTTTTT. Residues: CASTGYTGELFF.

This clone was seen a few times. The same CDR3 is also encoded by other DNA sequences in this sample. This chain links TRBV5-1 with TRBJ2-7; no definite D call. The CDR3 is 12 residues long. Germline V gene lookup returns CDR1 SGHRS and CDR2 YFSETQ. Trimming cost V 0 bases and J 4 bases, with 5 bases left between them. The CDR3 coding sequence is TGCGCCAGCAGCTTGGATTTTTACGAGCAGTACTTC. Residues: CASSLDFYEQYF.

Only a few counts were recorded for this clone. The chain joins TRBV2 to TRBJ2-3; D possibly corresponds to TRBD2 (6 bases). Trimming took 6 bases from V and 2 from J, leaving 15 bases between them. The CDR3 runs 15 residues. Looked up from germline, CDR1 is SNHLY and CDR2 is FYNNEI. The CDR3 loop is CASSLSSVATDTQYF. The CDR3 bases are TGTGCCAGCAGCCTCTCTAGCGTTGCCACAGATACGCAGTATTTT.

This clone was found a few times. The chain carries TRBV4-3 and TRBJ2-3, with D unclear. CDR3 size: 15 residues. The germline V gene has CDR1 LGHNA and CDR2 YSLEER. V lost 0 bases and J lost 8, with 15 bases in between. CDR3 nucleotide sequence: TGCGCCAGCAGCCAAGAAACCCGGACCCGAGCTACGCAGTATTTT. It is translated as CASSQETRTRATQYF.

This clone came up a few times. The rearrangement links TRBV9 to TRBJ2-3, with 7 positions matching TRBD1. The CDR3 is 15 amino acids. The V segment lost 2 bases and the J segment 4 bases; nucleotides outside the gene matches: 7. From germline, CDR1 is SGDLS and CDR2 YYNGEE. The DNA for the CDR3 is TGTGCCAGCAGCGTCAACAGGGGAGTGGCAGATACGCAGTATTTT. Its protein product is CASSVNRGVADTQYF.

There are a few counts of this clone. The rearrangement joins TRBV7-2 to TRBJ2-7, with 10 bases fitting TRBD2. J was trimmed by 3 bases and V by 2 bases; bases with no gene match: 16. The CDR3 runs to 19 residues. Per germline, CDR1 SGHTA and CDR2 FQGNSA. In DNA form, the CDR3 reads TGTGCCAGCAGCTTAATGTCCGGGGCTAGCGGGAGACTTTTCTACGAGCAGTACTTC. It encodes CASSLMSGASGRLFYEQYF.

This clone was seen more than once but under ten times. This sequence joins TRBV5-4 and TRBJ2-1, with a weak D call TRBD2 (6 bases). The CDR3 totals 16 residues. Germline V lookup: CDR1 SGHNT, CDR2 YYREEE (reference sequence). Trimming pared 3 bases from V and 0 bases from J, leaving 13 bases between. DNA of the CDR3: TGTGCCAGCAGCTCCGGACTACATCACTCCTACAATGAGCAGTTCTTC. Residues: CASSSGLHHSYNEQFF.

The J gene is TRBJ2-4, the V gene TRBV7-8; 7 bases fit TRBD1. The length of the CDR3 is 14 residues. Germline V CDR1 and CDR2: SGHVS, FQNEAQ. Trimming cost V 4 bases and J 7 bases; bases outside gene matches: 7. CDR3 residues: CASSYAGTVNIQYF. The CDR3 nucleotides read TGTGCCAGCAGCTACGCCGGGACAGTTAACATTCAGTACTTC. The variable domain in full, with the rest retrieved from reference TRBV7-8 and TRBJ2-4, is GAGVSQSPRYKVAKRGQDVALRCDPISGHVSLFWYQQALGQGPEFLTYFQNEAQLDKSGLPSDRFFAERPEGSVSTLKIQRTQQEDSAVYLCASSYAGTVNIQYFGAGTRLSVL.

This clone was seen a few times. The DNA for the CDR3 is TGTGCCAGCAGCAGCAGGGGGAGGCGAGAGACCCAGTACTTC. Its translation: CASSSRGRRETQYF. This rearrangement joins TRBV5-6 to TRBJ2-5; D might be TRBD1 (7 bases). Trimming removed 4 bases from V and 4 bases from J, with 14 bases in between. Germline V gene data show CDR1 as SGHDT and CDR2 as YYEEEE. There are 14 residues in the CDR3.

CDR3 residues: CASSLVGIPEAFF. CDR3 sequence (DNA): TGTGCCAGCAGCTTAGTCGGGATCCCTGAAGCTTTCTTT. The chain joins TRBV7-2 to TRBJ1-1; D not certain. Trimming shortened V by 1 base and J by 6 bases, and 9 bases separated the two germline ends. From germline, CDR1 is SGHTA and CDR2 FQGNSA. The CDR3 runs 13 residues. Combining the CDR3 with reference TRBV7-2 and TRBJ1-1 gives the whole variable domain GAGVSQSPSNKVTEKGKDVELRCDPISGHTALYWYRQSLGQGLEFLIYFQGNSAPDKSGLPSDRFSAERTGGSVSTLTIQRTQQEDSAVYLCASSLVGIPEAFFGQGTRLTVV.

This clone was counted a few times. J is TRBJ2-7 and V is TRBV7-2; 9 nucleotides match TRBD1. CDR1 SGHTA and CDR2 FQGNSA come from the germline V gene. V was clipped by 3 bases and J by 6 bases; unmatched bases: 15. The CDR3 runs 17 residues. The CDR3 loop reads CASSLGGGDRAYPEQYF. The CDR3 bases are TGTGCCAGCAGCTTGGGCGGCGGGGACAGGGCTTATCCCGAGCAGTACTTC.